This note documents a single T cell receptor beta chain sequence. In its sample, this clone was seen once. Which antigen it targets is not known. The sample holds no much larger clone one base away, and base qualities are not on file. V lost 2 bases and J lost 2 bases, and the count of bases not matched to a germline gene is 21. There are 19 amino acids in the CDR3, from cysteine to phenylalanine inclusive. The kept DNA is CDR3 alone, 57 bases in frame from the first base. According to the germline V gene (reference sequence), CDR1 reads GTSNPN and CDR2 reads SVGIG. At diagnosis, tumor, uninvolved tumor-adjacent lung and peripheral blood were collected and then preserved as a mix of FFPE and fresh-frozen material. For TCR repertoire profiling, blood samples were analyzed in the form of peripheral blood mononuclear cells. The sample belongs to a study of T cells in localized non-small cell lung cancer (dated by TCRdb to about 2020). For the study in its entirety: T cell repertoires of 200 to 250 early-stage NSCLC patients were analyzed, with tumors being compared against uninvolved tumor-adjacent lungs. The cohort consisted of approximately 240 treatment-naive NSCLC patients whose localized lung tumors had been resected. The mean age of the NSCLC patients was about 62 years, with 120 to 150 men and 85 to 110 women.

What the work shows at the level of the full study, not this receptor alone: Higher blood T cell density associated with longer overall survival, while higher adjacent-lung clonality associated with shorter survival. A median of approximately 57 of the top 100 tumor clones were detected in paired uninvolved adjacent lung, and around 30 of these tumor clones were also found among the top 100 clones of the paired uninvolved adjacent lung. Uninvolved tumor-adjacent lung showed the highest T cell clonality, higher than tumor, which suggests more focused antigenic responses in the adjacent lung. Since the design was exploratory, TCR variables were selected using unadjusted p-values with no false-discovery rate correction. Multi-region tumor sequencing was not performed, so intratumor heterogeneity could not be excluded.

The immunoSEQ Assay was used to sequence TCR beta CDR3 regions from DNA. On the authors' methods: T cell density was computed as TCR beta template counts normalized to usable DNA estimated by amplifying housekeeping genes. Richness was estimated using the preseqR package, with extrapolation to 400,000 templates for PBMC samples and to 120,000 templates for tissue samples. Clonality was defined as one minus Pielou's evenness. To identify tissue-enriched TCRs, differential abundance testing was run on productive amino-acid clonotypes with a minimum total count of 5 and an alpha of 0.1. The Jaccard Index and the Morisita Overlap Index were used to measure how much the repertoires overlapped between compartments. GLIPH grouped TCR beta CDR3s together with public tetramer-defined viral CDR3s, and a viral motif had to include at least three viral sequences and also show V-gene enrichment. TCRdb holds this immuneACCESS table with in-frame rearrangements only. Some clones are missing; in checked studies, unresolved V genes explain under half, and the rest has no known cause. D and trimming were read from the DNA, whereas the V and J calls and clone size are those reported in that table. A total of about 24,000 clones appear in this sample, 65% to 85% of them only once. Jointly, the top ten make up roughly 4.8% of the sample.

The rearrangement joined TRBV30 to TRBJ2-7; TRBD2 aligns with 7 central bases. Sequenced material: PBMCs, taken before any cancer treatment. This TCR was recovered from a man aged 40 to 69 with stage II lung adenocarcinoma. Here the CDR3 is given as CAWSRRALLIAGLAYEQYF. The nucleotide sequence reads TGTGCCTGGAGTCGGAGGGCTTTGTTGATAGCGGGCCTCGCCTACGAGCAGTACTTC.